Listed below are T cell receptor beta chains from one sample, sequenced in a study of regulatory T cells in long-lasting Graves disease. TCRdb reprocessed the multiplex PCR reads with MiXCR, giving one entry per CDR3 protein. The sample lists approximately 470,000 distinct CDR3 sequences; about 17% were seen once. This sample was shared with a second study, whose subject was T cells in Graves' hyperthyroidism and ophthalmopathy.

The sequencing here drew on peripheral blood mononuclear cells (PBMCs), taken at new diagnosis, from a patient treated with antithyroid drugs. Every receptor here comes from a man in his forties with Graves disease. CDR3s include the opening cysteine and the closing phenylalanine or tryptophan. Fields, in order: D gene, J gene, V gene, clone size, CDR3 protein, CDR3 DNA. D genes are given only for firm matches. Clone size is stated in some rows and not others, as once, few, many or a class when expanded.

.,TRBJ2-7,TRBV3-1,many,CASSQEFSGREQYF,TGTGCCAGCAGCCAAGAATTTTCAGGGCGCGAGCAGTACTTC
.,TRBJ2-5,TRBV24-1,.,CATSGRPYQETQYF,TGTGCCACCTCGGGACGGCCGTACCAAGAGACCCAGTACTTC
TRBD1,TRBJ1-2,TRBV2,many,CASSEDRGLIRGYTF,TGTGCCAGCAGTGAAGACAGGGGGCTAATCCGGGGCTACACCTTC
TRBD2,TRBJ2-1,TRBV7-9,.,CASSLVGLAGYEQFF,TGTGCCAGCAGCTTAGTGGGACTAGCGGGGTACGAGCAGTTCTTC
.,TRBJ2-3,TRBV2,many,CASNGSPTDTQYF,TGTGCCAGCAATGGCAGCCCCACCGATACGCAGTATTTT
TRBD2,TRBJ2-5,TRBV24-1,few,CATSPGGGRHQETQYF,TGTGCCACCAGCCCCGGTGGCGGGAGGCACCAAGAGACCCAGTACTTC
.,TRBJ2-3,TRBV28,many,CASWTRGDTQYF,TGTGCCTCCTGGACCCGGGGAGATACGCAGTATTTT
TRBD2,TRBJ2-7,TRBV12-3/TRBV12-4,many,CASSLWASGRDYEQYF,TGTGCCAGCAGTTTATGGGCCAGCGGGAGGGACTACGAGCAGTACTTC
TRBD2,TRBJ2-1,TRBV4-1,.,CASSLSSGRAVNEQFF,TGCGCCAGCAGCCTAAGTTCCGGGAGGGCCGTCAATGAGCAGTTCTTC
.,TRBJ2-6,TRBV12-3/TRBV12-4,many,CASSFTGSGANVLTF,TGTGCCAGCAGTTTCACAGGGTCTGGGGCCAACGTCCTGACTTTC
.,TRBJ2-1,TRBV15,many,CATSKSRDGYYNEQFF,TGTGCCACCAGCAAGAGCCGGGACGGTTACTACAATGAGCAGTTCTTC
TRBD2,TRBJ2-1,TRBV29-1,many,CSVARAGVVEQFF,TGCAGCGTTGCGCGGGCGGGAGTCGTTGAGCAGTTCTTC
.,TRBJ2-1,TRBV3-1,many,CASSQARAYYNEQFF,TGTGCCAGCAGCCAAGCCCGGGCGTACTACAATGAGCAGTTCTTC
TRBD2,TRBJ2-7,TRBV12-3/TRBV12-4,.,CASSTPGTSGNYEQYF,TGTGCCAGCAGTACCCCCGGGACTAGCGGGAACTACGAGCAGTACTTC
.,TRBJ2-7,TRBV20-1,many,CSARKPSGTAPSSGEQYF,TGCAGTGCTAGAAAACCTTCCGGGACGGCCCCCTCATCTGGCGAGCAGTACTTC
.,TRBJ1-1,TRBV12-3/TRBV12-4,many,CASSTPPGRTEAFF,TGTGCCAGCAGTACACCCCCAGGGAGGACTGAAGCTTTCTTT
.,TRBJ2-1,TRBV20-1,many,CSAIVGSSYNEQFF,TGCAGTGCTATTGTCGGGAGCTCCTACAATGAGCAGTTCTTC
TRBD1,TRBJ2-3,TRBV20-1,few,CSATGQGDTDTQYF,TGCAGTGCCACAGGACAGGGGGACACAGATACGCAGTATTTT
TRBD2,TRBJ2-5,TRBV7-9,many,CASSPRLAGDRETQYF,TGTGCCAGCAGCCCTCGACTAGCGGGAGACCGAGAGACCCAGTACTTC
TRBD1,TRBJ2-2,TRBV25-1,.,CASRETGLGELFF,TGTGCCAGCAGGGAGACAGGGCTCGGGGAGCTGTTTTTT
TRBD1,TRBJ2-7,TRBV6-9,.,CASSYGTGGPREQYF,TGTGCCAGCAGTTACGGGACAGGGGGTCCTAGGGAGCAGTACTTC
TRBD2,TRBJ2-1,TRBV24-1,many,CATSDPGTSPYNEQFF,TGTGCCACCAGTGACCCCGGGACTAGCCCCTATAATGAGCAGTTCTTC